The 28 T cell receptor beta chains presented below share a single source sample, sequenced in a study of blood T cell repertoires in COVID-19 (dated by TCRdb to 2019 to 2021). The library was obtained by the immunoSEQ multiplex PCR assay. TCRdb holds this immuneACCESS table with in-frame rearrangements only. Some clones are missing; in checked studies, unresolved V genes explain under half, and the rest has no known cause. For this sample the table gives under 450,000 clones, of which approximately 91% were detected only once. The ten most abundant clones make up approximately 1.5% of the sample. The sequenced sample consisted of peripheral blood. These receptors were collected from a woman aged 40-49 years with COVID-19, enrolled during active disease.

Here the CDR3 reads CASSPQGGTDTQYF. CDR3 nucleotide sequence: TGTGCCAGCAGCCCTCAGGGTGGCACAGATACGCAGTATTTT. V and J are TRBV7-3 and TRBJ2-3; D possibly corresponds to TRBD1 (5 bases). The CDR3 runs to 14 residues. Germline CDR1 is SGHTA and CDR2 is FQGTGA. Trimming cost V 5 bases and J 1 base, with 10 bases left between them.

This clone was recorded once. The chain is built from TRBV19 and TRBJ2-2, with 9 positions matching TRBD2. After removal of 7 bases from V and 2 bases from J, the junction contained 17 bases not matched to a gene. This CDR3 is 19 amino acids long. The germline gives CDR1 LNHDA, CDR2 SQIVND (reference sequence). The CDR3 bases are TGTGCCAGTACCCTCATAGGGGTTAGCGGGAGTGTCAACACCGGGGAGCTGTTTTTT. Translating it yields CASTLIGVSGSVNTGELFF.

CDR3 bases: TGTGCCAGCAGCGGGGGGACAGCCTCCTACAATGAGCAGTTCTTC. This sequence encodes CASSGGTASYNEQFF. The rearrangement links TRBV9 to TRBJ2-1; TRBD1 matches at 7 bases. Germline V gene sequence: CDR1 SGDLS, CDR2 YYNGEE. The CDR3 totals 15 residues. Unmatched junction bases numbered 3, after V lost 3 bases and J lost 0 bases.

CDR3 nucleotides: TGTGCCAGCAGTTACTCCGACGGGGGAAACACCATATATTTT. It yields the protein CASSYSDGGNTIYF. The V call is TRBV6-5, the J call TRBJ1-3; D not resolved. The V end was cut by 0 bases, the J end by 4 bases, with 7 bases between. The CDR3 runs to 14 residues. The V gene's germline CDR1 is MNHEY and CDR2 SVGAGI.

The genes are TRBV11-2 and TRBJ2-3; tentative D call: TRBD1 (6 bases). V lost 5 bases to trimming and J lost 2 bases, with 20 bases between them. CDR1 and CDR2 (germline): SGHAT, FQNNGV. This CDR3 spans 17 amino acids. CDR3 region: CASSGRGGRLNTDTQYF. CDR3 coding DNA: TGTGCCAGCAGCGGTCGTGGGGGCAGACTAAACACAGATACGCAGTATTTT.

This clone was seen a single time. The genes are TRBV6-5 and TRBJ2-1; the D gene is possibly TRBD1 (7 bases). V dropped 2 bases and J dropped 5 bases, with 16 bases sitting between them. Germline V gives CDR1 MNHEY, CDR2 SVGAGI. The CDR3 totals 16 residues. CDR3 DNA sequence: TGTGCCAGCAGTTACCGACTCCCCAGGGGGGACAATGAGCAGTTCTTC. Amino acids: CASSYRLPRGDNEQFF.

The genes are TRBV4-3 and TRBJ1-4; D gene ambiguous. Germline V gives CDR1 LGHNA, CDR2 YSLEER. The CDR3 spans 16 residues. The V gene lost 1 base and the J gene lost 7 bases, with 16 bases spanning the gap. For the CDR3, the DNA is TGCGCCAGCAGCCAAGTAGGAGGGCAGGAGGGTGAAAAACTGTTTTTT. Amino acids: CASSQVGGQEGEKLFF.

The V gene is TRBV30, the J gene TRBJ1-1; no clear D gene. The ends were cut back, 4 bases at V and 5 bases at J, with 14 bases in the middle. CDR1 and CDR2 (germline): GTSNPN, SVGIG (reference sequence). This CDR3 has 13 amino acids. CDR3 nucleotide sequence: TGTGCCTGGACGGGGAAGAGTGTGACTGAAGCTTTCTTT. It yields the protein CAWTGKSVTEAFF. The full variable domain, with the rest looked up from reference TRBV30 and TRBJ1-1, is SQTIHQWPATLVQPVGSPLSLECTVEGTSNPNLYWYRQAAGRGLQLLFYSVGIGQISSEVPQNLSASRPQDRQFILSSKKLLLSDSGFYLCAWTGKSVTEAFFGQGTRLTVV.

Remarks on this clone: Other DNA sequences in the same sample also yield this CDR3. The chain employs TRBV24-1 and TRBJ1-2; 8 positions match TRBD1. The CDR3 is 13 residues long. With 3 bases clipped from V and 6 bases from J, the junction kept 2 bases outside the gene matches. CDR1 is KGHDR and CDR2 is SFDVKD in the germline V gene. The CDR3 reads CATSDTGGDGYTF. The CDR3 DNA follows: TGTGCCACCAGTGATACAGGGGGGGATGGCTACACCTTC.

The genes are TRBV4-1 and TRBJ1-2, with 10 bases that match TRBD1. Germline assignment: CDR1 MGHRA and CDR2 YSYEKL. After removal of 4 bases from V and 8 bases from J, the junction contained 10 bases not matched to a gene. The CDR3 is 15 residues long. CDR3 residues: CASSPGTGVSRGYTF. In nucleotides, the CDR3 is TGCGCCAGCAGCCCCGGGACAGGGGTTTCGCGGGGCTACACCTTC.

V usage is TRBV9 and J usage is TRBJ2-1, with 10 positions matching TRBD1. Germline CDR1 and CDR2: SGDLS and YYNGEE. Unmatched junction bases numbered 13, after V lost 4 bases and J lost 3 bases. The CDR3 runs to 18 residues. CDR3 in DNA: TGTGCCAGCAGCCCCACGGTCGACAGGGGGCGCATCTACAATGAGCAGTTCTTC. This codes for CASSPTVDRGRIYNEQFF.

The genes are TRBV28 and TRBJ2-1; TRBD2 aligns across 10 bases. This CDR3 spans 14 amino acids. V was clipped by 10 bases and J by 5 bases; unmatched bases: 8. Germline V gene data show CDR1 as MDHEN and CDR2 as SYDVKM. Written as DNA, the CDR3 is TGTGCCACCTCCGGGACTAGCGTCAACAATGAGCAGTTCTTC. Protein: CATSGTSVNNEQFF.

The chain combines TRBV28 with TRBJ1-5; D gene uncertain. Trimming cost V 2 bases and J 7 bases, with 15 bases left between them. From germline, CDR1 is MDHEN and CDR2 SYDVKM. CDR3 length: 15 residues. CDR3 coding DNA: TGTGCCAGCAGTTTAAAGGAGAGGAGATGGCAGCCCCAGCATTTT. Its protein product is CASSLKERRWQPQHF.

The chain carries TRBV5-1 and TRBJ1-2; TRBD1 matches at 7 bases. This CDR3 has 13 amino acids. CDR1 is SGHRS, CDR2 YFSETQ, per germline. Trimming cost V 4 bases and J 4 bases; bases outside gene matches: 4. The CDR3 DNA is TGCGCCAGCAGCGACCGGACAGGCTATGGCTACACCTTC. Translating it yields CASSDRTGYGYTF.

The table lists this clone with a few counts. This sequence joins TRBV7-9 and TRBJ1-5; 9 positions match TRBD1. V shed 5 bases, J shed 1 base, and the junction held 15 bases outside the gene matches. The CDR3 is 19 amino acids. Germline V gene data show CDR1 as SEHNR and CDR2 as FQNEAQ (reference sequence). The CDR3 nucleotides are TGTGCCAGCAGCGGTCGGGGACAGGGAGGTAAGGGCAGCAATCAGCCCCAGCATTTT. Residues: CASSGRGQGGKGSNQPQHF.

The chain is built from TRBV11-2 and TRBJ1-2, with unresolved D. The length of the CDR3 is 14 residues. Looked up from germline, CDR1 is SGHAT and CDR2 is FQNNGV. V was shortened by 1 base and J by 8 bases, with 14 bases between the two germline ends. For the CDR3, the DNA is TGTGCCAGCAGCTTAGGGCCCCAGTCGTGGGGCTACACCTTC. It translates to CASSLGPQSWGYTF. The entire variable domain, with the rest obtained from reference TRBV11-2 and TRBJ1-2, is as follows: EAGVAQSPRYKIIEKRQSVAFWCNPISGHATLYWYQQILGQGPKLLIQFQNNGVVDDSQLPKDRFSAERLKGVDSTLKIQPAKLEDSAVYLCASSLGPQSWGYTFGSGTRLTVV.

The V call is TRBV28, the J call TRBJ1-1, with TRBD1 identical over 8 bases. Unmatched junction bases numbered 2, after V lost 7 bases and J lost 1 base. This CDR3 has 13 amino acids. CDR1 MDHEN and CDR2 SYDVKM come from the germline V gene. DNA of the CDR3: TGTGCCAGCATGGGACAGGCGAACACTGAAGCTTTCTTT. This codes for CASMGQANTEAFF.

The V gene is TRBV5-4, the J gene TRBJ2-3, with TRBD2 as a possible D gene (5 bases). Germline lookup yields CDR1 SGHNT and CDR2 YYREEE (reference sequence). The CDR3 runs 15 residues. The V end was cut by 0 bases, the J end by 5 bases, with 13 bases between. The CDR3 bases are TGTGCCAGCAGCTTGGCGGGCGGGCCTGGAGATACGCAGTATTTT. The encoded protein is CASSLAGGPGDTQYF. Using reference TRBV5-4 and TRBJ2-3 for the parts outside the CDR3, the full variable domain is ETGVTQSPTHLIKTRGQQVTLRCSSQSGHNTVSWYQQALGQGPQFIFQYYREEENGRGNFPPRFSGLQFPNYSSELNVNALELDDSALYLCASSLAGGPGDTQYFGPGTRLTVL.

The chain joins TRBV5-1 to TRBJ2-3; TRBD2 matches 9 bases. This CDR3 has 16 residues. Germline CDR1 SGHRS, CDR2 YFSETQ. Germline trimming cut 4 bases from V and 0 bases from J; bases unmatched to any gene: 6. DNA for the CDR3: TGCGCCAGCAGCCCGGGACTAGCAATGAGCACAGATACGCAGTATTTT. It specifies CASSPGLAMSTDTQYF.

The chain combines TRBV2 with TRBJ2-1; TRBD2 matches 10 bases. CDR1 SNHLY and CDR2 FYNNEI come from the germline V gene. The V and J ends lost 4 bases and 7 bases, in that order; junction bases with no gene match: 10. The CDR3 runs to 16 residues. The CDR3 protein is CASSGPASGSLNEQFF. DNA of the CDR3: TGTGCCAGCAGTGGCCCCGCTAGCGGGAGTCTGAATGAGCAGTTCTTC.

V and J are TRBV30 and TRBJ2-1; D is possibly TRBD1 (5 bases). The CDR3 extends over 13 amino acids. V lost 1 base, J lost 10 bases, and 14 bases lay in between. Germline V gene lookup returns CDR1 GTSNPN and CDR2 SVGIG (reference sequence). The CDR3 coding sequence is TGTGCCTGGAGTGACTCAGGGTTCGGGGAGCAGTTCTTC. Protein: CAWSDSGFGEQFF.

The chain recombines TRBV18 with TRBJ2-5; TRBD2 agrees at 8 bases. V was clipped by 2 bases and J by 2 bases; unmatched bases: 4. Germline CDR1 is KGHSH and CDR2 is LQKENI. The CDR3 has 15 amino acids. The DNA for the CDR3 is TGTGCCAGCTCACCAAGCGGGAGAGGGCAAGAGACCCAGTACTTC. It codes for CASSPSGRGQETQYF.

The chain links TRBV23-1 to TRBJ2-7; weak D call: TRBD1 (5 bases). TRBV23-1 falls under the ORF class, with uncertain function. V dropped 0 bases and J dropped 4 bases, with 10 bases sitting between them. The CDR3 runs to 14 residues. The CDR3 DNA sequence: TGCGCCAGCAGTCAATCGGGCAGGGTGTACGAGCAGTACTTC. It codes for CASSQSGRVYEQYF.

This clone was seen a single time. The rearrangement uses TRBV24-1 and TRBJ2-4; D unclear. The ends were cut back, 2 bases at V and 7 bases at J, with 11 bases in the middle. This CDR3 is built from 14 residues. Germline V lookup: CDR1 KGHDR, CDR2 SFDVKD. This CDR3 is CATSDSGDGNIQYF. CDR3 nucleotide sequence: TGTGCCACCAGTGATTCAGGCGACGGCAACATTCAGTACTTC.

CDR3 coding DNA: TGTGCCAGCAGCACGAACGGCGGCTCTGGAAACACCATATATTTT. Protein: CASSTNGGSGNTIYF. V gene TRBV5-4 combines with J gene TRBJ1-3, with no clear D. The CDR3 totals 15 residues. Trimming took off 4 bases at V and 0 bases at J, with 11 bases between the two ends. CDR1 and CDR2 (germline): SGHNT, YYREEE (reference sequence).

The chain links TRBV29-1 to TRBJ1-3; D gene unclear. Germline V gene sequence: CDR1 SQVTM, CDR2 ANQGSEA. This CDR3 is 13 amino acids long. Trimming cost V 4 bases and J 0 bases, with 7 bases left between them. The CDR3 nucleotides are TGCAGCGTTGCGTTCAGCTCTGGAAACACCATATATTTT. Protein sequence: CSVAFSSGNTIYF.

The rearrangement joins TRBV29-1 to TRBJ1-2, with unresolved D. The CDR3 extends over 13 amino acids. The germline gives CDR1 SQVTM, CDR2 ANQGSEA. Trimming pared 4 bases from V and 2 bases from J, leaving 11 bases between. CDR3 in amino acids: CSVVQSLNYGYTF. The CDR3 bases are TGCAGCGTTGTACAGTCTTTAAACTATGGCTACACCTTC.

The chain carries TRBV30 and TRBJ1-1; D unclear. This CDR3 comprises 15 residues. The germline V and J ends were trimmed by 5 bases and 1 base, with 17 bases remaining between them. Germline values: CDR1 GTSNPN, CDR2 SVGIG (reference sequence). The chain's CDR3 is CAWAGLEVENTEAFF. The CDR3 DNA reads as TGTGCCTGGGCCGGACTTGAGGTGGAGAACACTGAAGCTTTCTTT.